The 28 T cell receptor beta chains in this list originate from one sample, sequenced in a study of cytomegalovirus exposure and HLA in healthy donors. The PCR employed 60 Vbeta primers together with 13 Jbeta primers. The method was immunoSEQ multiplex PCR; TCRdb's version includes in-frame clones alone and lacks a portion of them. The table includes tens of thousands of clones, roughly 84% detected once. What was sequenced was PBMCs. The source of these receptors is a young man in good health and CMV-seronegative.

The rearrangement joins TRBV28 to TRBJ1-2; no clear D. Germline V lookup: CDR1 MDHEN, CDR2 SYDVKM. V was clipped by 8 bases and J by 4 bases, with 17 bases between them. The CDR3 has 14 amino acids. The chain's CDR3 is CASSPSGSLYGYTF. The CDR3 region has the DNA TGTGCCAGCTCTCCCTCCGGGTCCCTCTATGGCTACACCTTC.

The rearrangement links TRBV9 to TRBJ2-7, with 7 bases fitting TRBD1. Germline V gene data show CDR1 as SGDLS and CDR2 as YYNGEE. The CDR3 totals 14 residues. V was pared by 4 bases and J by 2 bases, with 6 bases of the junction left unmatched. The CDR3 spells CASSYRGQPYEQYF. CDR3 nucleotide sequence: TGTGCCAGCAGCTACCGGGGACAGCCCTACGAGCAGTACTTC.

This clone came up a few times. The chain uses TRBV2 and TRBJ1-5; D is ambiguous. There are 14 residues in the CDR3. Trimming cost V 5 bases and J 0 bases, with 8 bases left between them. CDR1 is SNHLY, CDR2 FYNNEI, per germline. DNA for the CDR3: TGTGCCAGCAGTAGGGAGGATAGCAATCAGCCCCAGCATTTT. It translates to CASSREDSNQPQHF.

This sequence joins TRBV30 and TRBJ2-1, with 9 bases matching TRBD2. The CDR3 extends over 15 amino acids. CDR1 GTSNPN and CDR2 SVGIG come from the germline V gene (reference sequence). V was clipped by 3 bases and J by 6 bases; unmatched bases: 9. The CDR3 loop reads CAWSKGSGGINEQFF. The CDR3 DNA follows: TGTGCCTGGAGCAAAGGTAGCGGGGGTATCAATGAGCAGTTCTTC. Full variable domain (outside the CDR3, taken from reference TRBV30 and TRBJ2-1): SQTIHQWPATLVQPVGSPLSLECTVEGTSNPNLYWYRQAAGRGLQLLFYSVGIGQISSEVPQNLSASRPQDRQFILSSKKLLLSDSGFYLCAWSKGSGGINEQFFGPGTRLTVL.

The chain employs TRBV7-3 and TRBJ2-1; 9 positions match TRBD2. The CDR3 is 20 residues long. The V gene end was trimmed by 4 bases and the J gene end by 0 bases; junction bases not matched to a gene: 16. The germline V gene encodes CDR1 SGHTA and CDR2 FQGTGA. The CDR3 DNA follows: TGTGCCAGCAGCTCAATAGCGGGGGACCCGAGTAGGAGCTCCTACAATGAGCAGTTCTTC. Translated, it gives CASSSIAGDPSRSSYNEQFF.

The chain couples TRBV7-9 to TRBJ1-1; D is undetermined. Germline values: CDR1 SEHNR, CDR2 FQNEAQ (reference sequence). The length of the CDR3 is 15 residues. Trimming cost V 4 bases and J 0 bases, with 12 bases left between them. CDR3 residues: CASSSSSEVNTEAFF. CDR3 nucleotide sequence: TGTGCCAGCAGCTCGTCCTCGGAGGTGAACACTGAAGCTTTCTTT.

The chain employs TRBV4-3 and TRBJ2-1, with TRBD2 as a possible D gene (6 bases). Trimming took off 1 base at V and 7 bases at J, with 14 bases between the two ends. CDR3 length equals 15 residues. Germline V CDR1 and CDR2: LGHNA, YSLEER. The CDR3 is CASSQVWGVGNEQFF. CDR3 bases: TGCGCCAGCAGCCAAGTATGGGGGGTAGGGAATGAGCAGTTCTTC.

The V gene is TRBV6-1, the J gene TRBJ1-1; 7 bases fit TRBD1. Germline V gene lookup returns CDR1 MNHNS and CDR2 SASEGT. V was clipped by 8 bases and J by 6 bases; unmatched bases: 6. CDR3 length: 12 residues. The CDR3 DNA follows: TGTGCCAGCTTAACAGGGGTTGCTGAAGCTTTCTTT. Its protein is CASLTGVAEAFF.

The CDR3 here is CAWRPGQGQETQYF. The DNA for the CDR3 is TGTGCCTGGAGACCGGGACAGGGGCAAGAGACCCAGTACTTC. J is TRBJ2-5 and V is TRBV30; TRBD1 agrees at 10 bases. The length of the CDR3 is 14 residues. Germline loops: CDR1 GTSNPN, CDR2 SVGIG (reference sequence). Trimming took 3 bases from V and 2 from J; bases not matched to a gene: 3.

V gene TRBV5-1 combines with J gene TRBJ2-1, with 9 positions matching TRBD2. V shed 2 bases, J shed 9 bases, and the junction held 12 bases outside the gene matches. Germline-derived CDR1 and CDR2 are SGHRS and YFSETQ. The CDR3 runs to 16 residues. The CDR3 protein is CASSLLGGGGASEQFF. CDR3 nucleotides: TGCGCCAGCAGCTTACTCGGGGGCGGGGGGGCCAGTGAGCAGTTCTTC.

This clone was counted a single time. J is TRBJ1-2 and V is TRBV11-2, with D maybe TRBD1 (5 bases). The CDR3 loop spans 14 amino acids. With 0 bases removed from V and 5 bases from J, the gap between germline ends came to 10 bases. Per the germline V gene, CDR1 is SGHAT and CDR2 is FQNNGV. CDR3 region: CASSLEAGLYGYTF. CDR3 DNA: TGTGCCAGCAGCTTAGAGGCAGGGTTATATGGCTACACCTTC. Using reference TRBV11-2 and TRBJ1-2 for the parts outside the CDR3, the full variable domain is EAGVAQSPRYKIIEKRQSVAFWCNPISGHATLYWYQQILGQGPKLLIQFQNNGVVDDSQLPKDRFSAERLKGVDSTLKIQPAKLEDSAVYLCASSLEAGLYGYTFGSGTRLTVV.

The gene calls are TRBV7-8 and TRBJ2-4; TRBD1 matches 8 bases. The junction had 10 bases not matched to a gene; V was cut back by 0 bases and J by 3 bases. Germline lookup yields CDR1 SGHVS and CDR2 FQNEAQ. The CDR3 covers 18 residues. CDR3 sequence (DNA): TGTGCCAGCAGCTTAGCGCAAATGGCACAGGGGGTCAAAAACATTCAGTACTTC. Amino acid sequence: CASSLAQMAQGVKNIQYF.

The rearrangement uses TRBV7-9 and TRBJ1-1; weak D call: TRBD1 (6 bases). The CDR3 extends over 18 amino acids. V lost 2 bases, J lost 0 bases, and 19 bases lay in between. Germline assignment: CDR1 SEHNR and CDR2 FQNEAQ (reference sequence). The CDR3 DNA reads as TGTGCCAGCAGCTTATTAAGCCCGGGACAATTCATGAACACTGAAGCTTTCTTT. Translated, it gives CASSLLSPGQFMNTEAFF.

The rearrangement links TRBV9 to TRBJ1-2; D call uncertain. V dropped 0 bases and J dropped 1 base, with 13 bases sitting between them. The CDR3 extends over 16 amino acids. CDR1 is SGDLS and CDR2 is YYNGEE in the germline V gene. CDR3 nucleotide sequence: TGTGCCAGCAGCGTAGGAGGGCAGGCCGATAACTATGGCTACACCTTC. Protein: CASSVGGQADNYGYTF.

The V and J genes are TRBV5-1 and TRBJ2-3; 8 bases map to TRBD1. The V gene end was trimmed by 4 bases and the J gene end by 2 bases; junction bases not matched to a gene: 6. CDR1 is SGHRS and CDR2 is YFSETQ in the germline V gene. CDR3 size: 15 residues. CDR3 in DNA: TGCGCCAGCAGCCAGGGGGCGGGGACCACAGATACGCAGTATTTT. It codes for CASSQGAGTTDTQYF.

The chain combines TRBV9 with TRBJ2-7; D is undetermined. Germline CDR1 reads SGDLS; CDR2 reads YYNGEE. Between the trimmed V and J ends, which lost 1 base and 2 bases, there was a span of 13 bases. The CDR3 runs 15 residues. CDR3 loop: CASSVQAERTYEQYF. The CDR3 DNA reads as TGTGCCAGCAGCGTACAGGCAGAACGTACCTACGAGCAGTACTTC.

The V gene is TRBV2, the J gene TRBJ2-3; D is unclear. Trimming removed 6 bases at V and 2 bases at J, with 3 bases between. The CDR3 extends over 11 amino acids. Germline V lookup: CDR1 SNHLY, CDR2 FYNNEI. This CDR3 is CASRATDTQYF. DNA for the CDR3: TGTGCCAGCAGGGCCACAGATACGCAGTATTTT.

The chain combines TRBV19 with TRBJ2-1, with a weak D call TRBD1 (6 bases). V was clipped by 1 base and J by 2 bases, with 9 bases between them. Germline V CDR1 and CDR2: LNHDA, SQIVND (reference sequence). CDR3 length: 15 amino acids. The CDR3 loop reads CASSIGGGTYNEQFF. CDR3 in DNA: TGTGCCAGTAGTATAGGAGGGGGAACCTACAATGAGCAGTTCTTC.

The chain joins TRBV27 to TRBJ1-1, with D unclear. From germline, CDR1 is MNHEY and CDR2 SMNVEV (reference sequence). The CDR3 runs to 13 residues. V gave up 3 bases and J gave up 3 bases, with 8 bases separating them. The DNA for the CDR3 is TGTGCCAGCAGTTTCGGCCGGGACACTGAAGCTTTCTTT. Protein: CASSFGRDTEAFF.

This clone was counted once. The genes are TRBV11-3 and TRBJ2-1; 12 bases match TRBD2. This CDR3 region has 18 residues. From germline, CDR1 is SGHNT and CDR2 YENEEA. Trimming took 3 bases from V and 5 from J; bases not matched to a gene: 11. For the CDR3, the DNA is TGTGCCAGCAGCTTGTTTGCTGGACTAGCGGGGACTAACAATGAGCAGTTCTTC. It encodes CASSLFAGLAGTNNEQFF.

This chain links TRBV9 with TRBJ1-3; D may be TRBD1 (5 bases). This CDR3 spans 14 amino acids. With 3 bases removed from V and 3 bases from J, the gap between germline ends came to 10 bases. The V gene's germline CDR1 is SGDLS and CDR2 YYNGEE. The CDR3 spells CASSESGVGNTIYF. The CDR3 nucleotides read TGTGCCAGCAGCGAGTCGGGGGTTGGAAACACCATATATTTT.

This clone was seen once. This chain connects TRBV10-3 to TRBJ2-5; no definite D call. Between the trimmed V and J ends, which lost 0 bases and 1 base, there was a span of 9 bases. The CDR3 covers 15 residues. Germline CDR1 reads ENHRY; CDR2 reads SYGVKD. CDR3 nucleotides: TGTGCCATCAGTGAGTCGTTACCGCGCCAAGAGACCCAGTACTTC. It yields the protein CAISESLPRQETQYF.

The table lists this clone with a few counts. V and J are TRBV14 and TRBJ2-2, with D unresolved. Deletions cut 0 bases from V and 0 bases from J, with 11 bases between. Looked up from germline, CDR1 is SGHDN and CDR2 is FVKESK. This CDR3 is 17 amino acids long. CDR3 protein: CASSQDLLGPNTGELFF. DNA of the CDR3: TGTGCCAGCAGCCAAGATTTGTTGGGCCCGAACACCGGGGAGCTGTTTTTT.

The chain uses TRBV5-4 and TRBJ2-2; 9 bases are a match to TRBD1. V dropped 5 bases and J dropped 1; count of bases not matched to a gene: 3. Germline CDR1 SGHNT, CDR2 YYREEE (reference sequence). The CDR3 runs 15 residues. CDR3 nucleotide sequence: TGTGCCAGCAGGCCGGGACAGGGGAACACCGGGGAGCTGTTTTTT. Its protein is CASRPGQGNTGELFF.

The table lists this clone with a few counts. The rearrangement uses TRBV7-3 and TRBJ1-1; 7 positions match TRBD1. The V segment lost 5 bases and the J segment 5 bases; nucleotides outside the gene matches: 5. This CDR3 spans 13 amino acids. Germline-derived CDR1 and CDR2 are SGHTA and FQGTGA. As DNA, the CDR3 is TGTGCCAGCAGCCTACAGGGGAGGACTGAAGCTTTCTTT. Translated: CASSLQGRTEAFF.

The rearrangement uses TRBV5-1 and TRBJ1-2; the D is unclear. This CDR3 spans 13 amino acids. From germline, CDR1 is SGHRS and CDR2 YFSETQ. Trimming took off 6 bases at V and 0 bases at J, with 9 bases between the two ends. This chain's CDR3 is CASKSGTNYGYTF. The CDR3 DNA sequence: TGCGCCAGCAAGTCAGGTACTAACTATGGCTACACCTTC. The whole variable domain, remainder taken from reference TRBV5-1 and TRBJ1-2, is KAGVTQTPRYLIKTRGQQVTLSCSPISGHRSVSWYQQTPGQGLQFLFEYFSETQRNKGNFPGRFSGRQFSNSRSEMNVSTLELGDSALYLCASKSGTNYGYTFGSGTRLTVV.

V and J are TRBV30 and TRBJ1-6; D possibly corresponds to TRBD1 (6 bases). This CDR3 spans 16 amino acids. The ends were cut back, 6 bases at V and 5 bases at J, with 20 bases in the middle. Germline CDR1 GTSNPN, CDR2 SVGIG (reference sequence). The CDR3 is CACTRGQIMDNSPLHF. DNA for the CDR3: TGTGCCTGCACAAGGGGACAAATTATGGATAATTCACCCCTCCACTTT.

The chain links TRBV7-2 to TRBJ1-6; D not certain. From germline, CDR1 is SGHTA and CDR2 FQGNSA. CDR3 length: 14 residues. V was shortened by 5 bases and J by 9 bases, with 14 bases between the two germline ends. The CDR3 protein is CASSPGGPGSPLHF. In DNA, the CDR3 is TGTGCCAGCAGCCCGGGAGGTCCTGGTTCACCCCTCCACTTT.